The 13 T cell receptor beta chains presented below share a single source sample, sequenced in a study of T cell responses to AZD1222 COVID-19 vaccine. Sequencing used immunoSEQ multiplex PCR; TCRdb keeps in-frame clones, though not all of them. Among over 85,000 clones listed, about 88% were seen once. Sample: peripheral blood, taken 28 days after the second AZD1222 dose. Receptors were obtained from an adult who received the AZD1222 COVID-19 vaccine.

The chain is built from TRBV12-5 and TRBJ1-1, with D perhaps matching TRBD1 (6 bases). Germline values: CDR1 LGHNT, CDR2 FRNRAP. The CDR3 is made up of 14 amino acids. With 2 bases removed from V and 4 bases from J, the gap between germline ends came to 11 bases. The CDR3 reads CASGLSTGITEAFF. Here the CDR3 DNA reads TGTGCTAGTGGTTTGTCAACAGGGATCACTGAAGCTTTCTTT. The whole variable domain, filled in from reference TRBV12-5 and TRBJ1-1, reads DARVTQTPRHKVTEMGQEVTMRCQPILGHNTVFWYRQTMMQGLELLAYFRNRAPLDDSGMPKDRFSAEMPDATLATLKIQPSEPRDSAVYFCASGLSTGITEAFFGQGTRLTVV.

The chain employs TRBV7-9 and TRBJ1-4; TRBD1 matches 8 bases. Germline trimming cut 3 bases from V and 7 bases from J; bases unmatched to any gene: 7. The germline gives CDR1 SEHNR, CDR2 FQNEAQ (reference sequence). The CDR3 is made up of 15 amino acids. CDR3 DNA: TGTGCCAGCAGCTTTCAGGGGGCGCGGGGTGAAAAACTGTTTTTT. Translating gives CASSFQGARGEKLFF.

This clone was seen just once. A read error may produce the germline difference seen at one junction end. The chain combines TRBV29-1 with TRBJ1-1; D is uncertain. This CDR3 is built from 12 residues. Germline CDR1 is SQVTM and CDR2 is ANQGSEA. CDR3 residues: CSGQPQNAEAFF. In nucleotides, the CDR3 is TGCAGCGGACAACCACAGAACGCTGAAGCTTTCTTT.

This chain uses TRBV7-9 with TRBJ2-2, with a weak D call TRBD1 (6 bases). The germline CDR1 and CDR2 sequences are SEHNR and FQNEAQ (reference sequence). The CDR3 spans 15 residues. The ends were cut back, 5 bases at V and 5 bases at J, with 15 bases in the middle. The CDR3 DNA follows: TGTGCCAGCAGCCTCATAGGACAGACAACCGGGGAGCTGTTTTTT. This sequence encodes CASSLIGQTTGELFF.

The rearrangement uses TRBV12-3 or TRBV12-4 and TRBJ2-7; no definite D call. Trimming took off 4 bases at V and 4 bases at J, with 5 bases between the two ends. The CDR3 is 11 residues long. The DNA of the CDR3 is TGTGCCAGCAGTTCCCAGTACGAGCAGTACTTC. Translating it yields CASSSQYEQYF.

The rearrangement uses TRBV18 and TRBJ2-1, with D hard to call. CDR3 length: 13 residues. The V and J ends lost 3 bases and 1 base respectively, with 4 bases between them. Germline V gene lookup returns CDR1 KGHSH and CDR2 LQKENI. In DNA, the CDR3 is TGTGCCAGCTCACCCGAATCCTACAATGAGCAGTTCTTC. This translates into CASSPESYNEQFF.

The chain employs TRBV7-9 and TRBJ2-7, with 8 bases identical to TRBD2. Germline CDR1 is SEHNR and CDR2 is FQNEAQ (reference sequence). J gave up 3 bases and V 5 bases, and 6 bases lay outside the gene matches. The CDR3 runs to 14 residues. CDR3 residues: CASSRREGIYEQYF. DNA for the CDR3: TGTGCCAGCAGCCGTCGGGAGGGTATCTACGAGCAGTACTTC.

V usage is TRBV5-4 and J usage is TRBJ2-7; D unclear. Germline V gene data show CDR1 as SGHNT and CDR2 as YYREEE (reference sequence). The CDR3 is 13 amino acids. V lost 2 bases and J 6 bases, leaving 12 bases between the germline ends. The CDR3 spells CASSLTSGREQYF. The CDR3 coding sequence is TGTGCCAGCAGCTTAACATCGGGTCGCGAGCAGTACTTC.

The chain recombines TRBV9 with TRBJ2-5, with D possibly TRBD2 on 6 matching bases. The CDR3 has 14 residues. Germline V gene sequence: CDR1 SGDLS, CDR2 YYNGEE. The V end was cut by 1 base, the J end by 4 bases, with 11 bases between. CDR3 loop: CASSVTTRGETQYF. The CDR3 region has the DNA TGTGCCAGCAGCGTAACGACTAGGGGAGAGACCCAGTACTTC.

On this clone: At the DNA level, this CDR3 is encoded by other sequences in the same sample as well. This chain joins TRBV7-9 and TRBJ1-1, with a possible D match to TRBD1 (6 bases). Trimming took off 1 base at V and 4 bases at J, with 10 bases between the two ends. This CDR3 comprises 14 residues. Germline CDR1 is SEHNR and CDR2 is FQNEAQ (reference sequence). The CDR3 DNA follows: TGTGCCAGCAGCTTAGGGCAGGGGAGCACTGAAGCTTTCTTT. Translation: CASSLGQGSTEAFF.

This clone was found a few times. The chain uses TRBV2 and TRBJ2-7, with 9 bases lining up with TRBD2. The CDR3 contains 14 residues. V lost 8 bases and J lost 6; bases outside the gene matches: 11. Germline CDR1 and CDR2: SNHLY and FYNNEI. The CDR3 loop is CASFSGSHSLEQYF. In DNA form, the CDR3 reads TGTGCCAGCTTTAGCGGGAGCCACTCCCTCGAGCAGTACTTC.

The chain carries TRBV19 and TRBJ2-1, with D tentatively TRBD1 or TRBD2 (5 bases each). The germline V gene encodes CDR1 LNHDA and CDR2 SQIVND (reference sequence). V was trimmed by 8 bases and J by 5 bases, leaving 25 bases between them. The length of the CDR3 is 17 residues. The CDR3 sequence: CASASRGARSENNEQFF. DNA for the CDR3: TGTGCCAGTGCAAGTCGGGGCGCCCGCAGTGAAAACAATGAGCAGTTCTTC.

For this clone: Other DNA sequences of this sample code for an identical CDR3. The chain recombines TRBV2 with TRBJ2-7; D is uncertain. Trimming took 4 bases from V and 2 from J, leaving 6 bases between them. CDR3 size: 12 residues. The germline V gene encodes CDR1 SNHLY and CDR2 FYNNEI. This CDR3 is CASSGDTYEQYF. For the CDR3, the DNA is TGTGCCAGCAGTGGAGATACCTACGAGCAGTACTTC.